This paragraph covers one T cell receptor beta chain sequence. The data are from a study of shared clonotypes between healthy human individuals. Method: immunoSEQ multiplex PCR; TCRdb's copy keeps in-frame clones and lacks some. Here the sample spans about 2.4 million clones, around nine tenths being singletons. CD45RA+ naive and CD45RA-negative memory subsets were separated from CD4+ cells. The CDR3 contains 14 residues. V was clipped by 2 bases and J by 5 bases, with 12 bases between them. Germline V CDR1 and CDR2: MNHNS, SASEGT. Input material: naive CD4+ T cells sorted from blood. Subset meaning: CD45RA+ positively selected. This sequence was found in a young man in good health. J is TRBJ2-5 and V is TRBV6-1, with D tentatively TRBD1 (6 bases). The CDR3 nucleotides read TGTGCCAGCAGTGAACAGGGGCGCGGGGAGACCCAGTACTTC. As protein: CASSEQGRGETQYF.